Following are 24 T cell receptor beta chains from one sample sequenced in a study of cytomegalovirus exposure and HLA in healthy donors. The PCR was carried out with 60 Vbeta primers and 13 Jbeta primers. Profiling relied on immunoSEQ multiplex PCR, and the TCRdb table lists in-frame clones only, not all of them. This table holds about 97,000 clones, 79% found once. Sequencing used PBMCs. The receptor source for this set is a male donor in good health and CMV-seropositive.

This chain links TRBV15 with TRBJ1-4; 8 nucleotides agree with TRBD1. Germline V gene sequence: CDR1 LNHNV, CDR2 YYDKDF (reference sequence). The CDR3 sequence is 14 residues long. The V gene end was trimmed by 4 bases and the J gene end by 8 bases; junction bases not matched to a gene: 6. The CDR3: CATSIQGDREKLFF. In nucleotides, the CDR3 is TGTGCCACCAGCATACAGGGGGATAGAGAAAAACTGTTTTTT.

This clone was observed once. The V gene is TRBV2, the J gene TRBJ2-3; weak D call: TRBD1 (5 bases). The germline V and J ends were trimmed by 5 bases and 0 bases, with 9 bases remaining between them. Germline V gene data show CDR1 as SNHLY and CDR2 as FYNNEI. The CDR3 is made up of 14 amino acids. The CDR3 coding sequence is TGTGCCAGCAGTCCTCGACAGAGCACAGATACGCAGTATTTT. Translation: CASSPRQSTDTQYF.

V is TRBV5-1 and J is TRBJ2-1, with 9 bases fitting TRBD1. With V trimmed by 4 bases and J by 5 bases, 13 bases remained unmatched. Germline values: CDR1 SGHRS, CDR2 YFSETQ. CDR3 length: 17 residues. As DNA, the CDR3 is TGCGCCAGCAGCCCCCAACCCGGGACAGGGATCAACAATGAGCAGTTCTTC. Protein product: CASSPQPGTGINNEQFF. The full variable domain, completed using reference TRBV5-1 and TRBJ2-1, is KAGVTQTPRYLIKTRGQQVTLSCSPISGHRSVSWYQQTPGQGLQFLFEYFSETQRNKGNFPGRFSGRQFSNSRSEMNVSTLELGDSALYLCASSPQPGTGINNEQFFGPGTRLTVL.

The rearrangement links TRBV5-1 to TRBJ2-2, with 9 nucleotides matching TRBD2. Germline assignment: CDR1 SGHRS and CDR2 YFSETQ. With 4 bases clipped from V and 0 bases from J, the junction kept 1 base outside the gene matches. This CDR3 has 15 residues. The CDR3 region is CASSAGGPNTGELFF. The CDR3, as DNA: TGCGCCAGCAGCGCGGGGGGGCCGAACACCGGGGAGCTGTTTTTT.

The gene calls are TRBV13 and TRBJ2-7; the match to TRBD2 covers 9 bases. V shed 5 bases and J 6 bases; nucleotides not matched to a gene: 11. CDR1 is PRHDT and CDR2 is FYEKMQ in the germline V gene (reference sequence). The CDR3 spans 15 residues. The CDR3: CASSPSGMGGGEQYF. DNA for the CDR3: TGTGCCAGCAGCCCTAGCGGGATGGGGGGCGGCGAGCAGTACTTC.

This clone was counted a single time. J is TRBJ2-2 and V is TRBV5-1, with 9 positions matching TRBD2. The ends lost 4 bases at V and 4 bases at J; junction bases unmatched: 8. CDR1 is SGHRS and CDR2 is YFSETQ in the germline V gene. CDR3 size: 16 residues. CDR3 protein: CASSEIAGDPTGELFF. The CDR3 coding sequence is TGCGCCAGCAGCGAGATAGCGGGGGACCCCACCGGGGAGCTGTTTTTT.

The V and J genes are TRBV2 and TRBJ1-2; possible D gene TRBD1, 6 bases. Germline V CDR1 and CDR2: SNHLY, FYNNEI. V was clipped by 9 bases and J by 4 bases, with 12 bases between them. The CDR3 contains 12 residues. Here the CDR3 reads CASTGTIYGYTF. In DNA, the CDR3 is TGTGCCAGTACAGGGACGATCTATGGCTACACCTTC.

This sequence joins TRBV6-6 and TRBJ2-1, with a weak D call TRBD2 (6 bases). CDR1 is MNHNY and CDR2 is SVGAGI in the germline V gene (reference sequence). CDR3 length: 15 residues. V was clipped by 9 bases and J by 10 bases, with 25 bases between them. This chain's CDR3 is CASLSPQGYGGEQFF. The DNA for the CDR3 is TGTGCCAGTCTCTCACCCCAAGGCTATGGGGGGGAGCAGTTCTTC.

This sequence joins TRBV5-1 and TRBJ1-1; possibly TRBD1 for D (5 bases). The CDR3 spans 15 residues. From germline, CDR1 is SGHRS and CDR2 YFSETQ. V was trimmed by 3 bases and J by 1 base, leaving 13 bases between them. CDR3 nucleotide sequence: TGCGCCAGCAGCTCATCACAGGCCTCGAACACTGAAGCTTTCTTT. Amino acid sequence: CASSSSQASNTEAFF.

The chain carries TRBV30 and TRBJ2-3; tentative D call: TRBD2 (6 bases). Germline CDR1 reads GTSNPN; CDR2 reads SVGIG (reference sequence). The CDR3 loop spans 12 amino acids. The germline V and J ends were trimmed by 5 bases and 4 bases, with 10 bases remaining between them. CDR3 loop: CAWELAPDTQYF. DNA for the CDR3: TGTGCCTGGGAACTAGCCCCAGATACGCAGTATTTT.

This chain uses TRBV6-1 with TRBJ1-4, with unresolved D. Germline V gene data show CDR1 as MNHNS and CDR2 as SASEGT. V lost 0 bases and J lost 8, with 16 bases in between. This CDR3 is built from 16 residues. CDR3 protein: CASSEAGPGMREKLFF. The CDR3 nucleotides read TGTGCCAGCAGTGAAGCGGGTCCGGGGATGAGAGAAAAACTGTTTTTT.

The gene calls are TRBV9 and TRBJ2-1; the D gene is possibly TRBD2 (6 bases). The CDR3 is 16 amino acids. CDR1 and CDR2 from the germline V gene are SGDLS and YYNGEE. The V gene lost 0 bases and the J gene lost 0 bases, with 10 bases spanning the gap. The CDR3 DNA follows: TGTGCCAGCAGCGTAGATAGCGGTAGCTCCTACAATGAGCAGTTCTTC. Translation: CASSVDSGSSYNEQFF.

The chain has TRBV25-1 and TRBJ2-7; maybe TRBD2 (6 bases). Germline values: CDR1 MGHDK, CDR2 SYGVNS. Trimming cost V 4 bases and J 4 bases, with 11 bases left between them. The CDR3 length is 13 residues. CDR3 sequence (DNA): TGTGCCAGCAGTGCGGAAGGGACTTACGAGCAGTACTTC. Its protein product is CASSAEGTYEQYF.

The gene calls are TRBV6-1 and TRBJ2-2; D is perhaps TRBD1 (5 bases). V was cut by 6 bases and J by 4 bases, with 9 bases left in between. CDR3 length equals 13 residues. Per the germline V gene, CDR1 is MNHNS and CDR2 is SASEGT. CDR3 coding DNA: TGTGCCAGCAGGCAGGGTGCCACCGGGGAGCTGTTTTTT. It encodes CASRQGATGELFF.

In this sample, this clone turned up a few times. The genes are TRBV27 and TRBJ2-6; 8 nucleotides line up with TRBD1. Per germline, CDR1 MNHEY and CDR2 SMNVEV (reference sequence). The CDR3 has 20 amino acids. Trimming at V came to 0 bases and at J to 0 bases, leaving 10 bases not matched to a gene. CDR3 loop: CASSLSPGQGIGSGANVLTF. The CDR3 bases are TGTGCCAGCAGTTTATCCCCCGGACAGGGTATTGGCTCTGGGGCCAACGTCCTGACTTTC. Complete variable domain (other parts from reference TRBV27 and TRBJ2-6): EAQVTQNPRYLITVTGKKLTVTCSQNMNHEYMSWYRQDPGLGLRQIYYSMNVEVTDKGDVPEGYKVSRKEKRNFPLILESPSPNQTSLYFCASSLSPGQGIGSGANVLTFGAGSRLTVL.

The chain has TRBV18 and TRBJ1-1; perhaps TRBD1 as D (6 bases). V was trimmed by 3 bases and J by 3 bases, leaving 14 bases between them. The CDR3 covers 15 residues. The germline V gene encodes CDR1 KGHSH and CDR2 LQKENI. The CDR3 protein is CASSPTLGTHTEAFF. CDR3 coding DNA: TGTGCCAGCTCACCTACTCTCGGGACACACACTGAAGCTTTCTTT.

The chain carries TRBV4-1 and TRBJ1-1; TRBD1 matches at 9 bases. The trim removed 0 bases at V and 4 bases at J, leaving 6 bases unmatched. CDR3 length: 16 amino acids. The germline gives CDR1 MGHRA, CDR2 YSYEKL. The CDR3 region is CASSQDETGGLTEAFF. The CDR3 coding sequence is TGCGCCAGCAGCCAAGATGAGACAGGGGGACTCACTGAAGCTTTCTTT.

This clone came up once. CDR3 amino acids: CASAPGQLNTEAFF. CDR3 DNA sequence: TGTGCTAGTGCCCCAGGACAACTGAACACTGAAGCTTTCTTT. J is TRBJ1-1 and V is TRBV12-5, with D perhaps TRBD1 (5 bases). CDR1 is LGHNT, CDR2 FRNRAP, per germline. With 7 bases removed from V and 0 bases from J, the gap between germline ends came to 12 bases. The length of the CDR3 is 14 residues.

The chain links TRBV4-2 to TRBJ2-7; D unclear. The CDR3 is made up of 14 amino acids. The V and J ends lost 1 base and 3 bases respectively, with 10 bases between them. Looked up from germline, CDR1 is LGHNA and CDR2 is YNFKEQ. CDR3 sequence (DNA): TGTGCCAGCAGCCAAGGCGAGGTAGGCTACGAGCAGTACTTC. This codes for CASSQGEVGYEQYF.

This chain connects TRBV11-2 to TRBJ2-7; 9 bases agree with TRBD2. CDR1 and CDR2 from the germline V gene are SGHAT and FQNNGV. Unmatched junction bases numbered 0, after V lost 0 bases and J lost 3 bases. CDR3 length: 14 amino acids. This CDR3 reads CASSLERGGYEQYF. The CDR3 DNA is TGTGCCAGCAGCTTAGAGCGGGGGGGCTACGAGCAGTACTTC.

The V call is TRBV7-2, the J call TRBJ1-1, with a weak D call TRBD1 (6 bases). Trimming shortened V by 8 bases and J by 1 base, and 14 bases separated the two germline ends. This CDR3 is built from 14 residues. Germline loops: CDR1 SGHTA, CDR2 FQGNSA. CDR3 amino acids: CASDPGTPNTEAFF. Here the CDR3 DNA reads TGTGCCAGCGACCCCGGGACACCGAACACTGAAGCTTTCTTT.

The rearrangement uses TRBV6-6 and TRBJ1-1; possibly TRBD1 for D (5 bases). Trimming shortened V by 11 bases and J by 1 base, and 14 bases separated the two germline ends. The CDR3 has 13 residues. CDR1 is MNHNY, CDR2 SVGAGI, per germline (reference sequence). As DNA, the CDR3 is TGTGCCTCAGTCGGGACTCAGAACACTGAAGCTTTCTTT. Translated, it gives CASVGTQNTEAFF.

The chain has TRBV5-1 and TRBJ2-7; 9 positions match TRBD1. The germline V gene encodes CDR1 SGHRS and CDR2 YFSETQ. CDR3 length equals 15 residues. With 4 bases clipped from V and 3 bases from J, the junction kept 8 bases outside the gene matches. The CDR3 region is CASSLGGQGFYEQYF. The CDR3 DNA is TGCGCCAGCAGCCTGGGGGGACAGGGATTCTACGAGCAGTACTTC. Supplemented by reference TRBV5-1 and TRBJ2-7, the full variable domain reads KAGVTQTPRYLIKTRGQQVTLSCSPISGHRSVSWYQQTPGQGLQFLFEYFSETQRNKGNFPGRFSGRQFSNSRSEMNVSTLELGDSALYLCASSLGGQGFYEQYFGPGTRLTVT.

V is TRBV6-1 and J is TRBJ1-6; D is unclear. This CDR3 has 14 amino acids. The V and J ends lost 2 bases and 4 bases respectively, with 6 bases between them. CDR1 is MNHNS, CDR2 SASEGT, per germline. CDR3 residues: CASSELGYNSPLHF. CDR3 DNA sequence: TGTGCCAGCAGTGAACTCGGTTATAATTCACCCCTCCACTTT.